This T cell receptor beta chain stems from a study of control samples from healthy donors and cancer patients. Method: immunoSEQ multiplex PCR; TCRdb's copy keeps in-frame clones and lacks some. Of approximately 46,000 clones detected, more than 80% appear once; the ten largest clones hold 0.8%. Trimming took off 5 bases at V and 6 bases at J, with 22 bases between the two ends. This CDR3 comprises 16 residues. CDR1 is ENHRY and CDR2 is SYGVKD in the germline V gene. This TCR came from a man between 25 and 39 years old with colorectal cancer. The V and J genes are TRBV10-3 and TRBJ1-2, with D tentatively TRBD1 (5 bases). The sequencing sample was made of PBMCs. The CDR3 loop reads CAISPRTQGLGDGYTF. CDR3 DNA sequence: TGTGCCATCAGTCCTCGCACTCAGGGCCTTGGGGATGGCTACACCTTC.